The 19 T cell receptor beta chains below all came from one sample that was sequenced in a study of spatial heterogeneity in lung cancer. Regarding the study as a whole: Counts of expanded alpha and beta TCRs within tumors tracked the tumor nonsynonymous mutation count.

TCRdb re-derived calls from the 5' RACE reads in MiXCR, one entry per CDR3 protein. The sample shows roughly 20,000 distinct CDR3 sequences, around 4.8% of them seen only once. These receptors lack a known antigen. As for time point: sample taken at primary tumor resection. The sample in question was lung tumor tissue, obtained at surgery. The receptors come from a male donor with early-stage non-small cell lung cancer.

The rearrangement joins TRBV6-2 or TRBV6-3 to TRBJ2-1, with D possibly being TRBD2 (5 bases). Trimming shortened V by 4 bases and J by 12 bases, and 13 bases separated the two germline ends. CDR1 is MNHEY and CDR2 is SVGEGT in the germline V gene. The CDR3 covers 12 residues. This chain's CDR3 is CASSSAPGGQFF. The DNA for the CDR3 is TGTGCCAGCAGTTCAGCGCCTGGAGGGCAGTTCTTC.

This clonotype was seen ten or more times. This chain uses TRBV5-1 with TRBJ1-1; 9 bases are a match to TRBD1. Unmatched junction bases numbered 10, after V lost 3 bases and J lost 7 bases. The germline gives CDR1 SGHRS, CDR2 YFSETQ. This CDR3 spans 15 amino acids. The CDR3 coding sequence is TGCGCCAGCAGCTGGGGGCTTGGACAGGGGAATGAAGCTTTCTTT. This sequence encodes CASSWGLGQGNEAFF.

This clonotype occurred many times. The CDR3 sequence is CASSLEGAGSGNTIYF. The CDR3 coding sequence is TGTGCCAGCAGCTTAGAGGGGGCAGGCTCTGGAAACACCATATATTTT. This chain joins TRBV7-2 and TRBJ1-3; 7 bases line up with TRBD1. J gave up 0 bases and V 1 base, and 3 bases lay outside the gene matches. The CDR3 covers 16 residues. Germline lookup yields CDR1 SGHTA and CDR2 FQGNSA.

This clonotype was picked up many times. The V call is TRBV6-5, the J call TRBJ2-3; 7 positions match TRBD2. The CDR3 totals 14 residues. CDR1 is MNHEY, CDR2 SVGAGI, per germline. V lost 3 bases, J lost 11 bases, and 11 bases stayed unmatched. The CDR3 spells CASSYNDWRGGQYF. The CDR3 DNA reads TGTGCCAGCAGTTATAACGATTGGCGCGGGGGGCAGTATTTT.

This clonotype was seen at least ten times. The chain joins TRBV7-8 to TRBJ1-4; the D is unclear. From germline, CDR1 is SGHVS and CDR2 FQNEAQ. The CDR3 loop spans 14 amino acids. The V end was cut by 0 bases, the J end by 7 bases, with 9 bases between. The CDR3 nucleotides are TGTGCCAGCAGCTTAGCGATCGCGAGTGAAAAACTGTTTTTT. This sequence encodes CASSLAIASEKLFF.

This clonotype was counted ten times or more. The rearrangement uses TRBV10-3 and TRBJ1-5; D possibly corresponds to TRBD1 (6 bases). The CDR3 contains 14 residues. Trimming took 0 bases from V and 4 from J, leaving 7 bases between them. Looked up from germline, CDR1 is ENHRY and CDR2 is SYGVKD. The CDR3 nucleotides are TGTGCCATCAGTGAGTCAGGGGGGAATCAGCCCCAGCATTTT. It codes for CAISESGGNQPQHF.

This clonotype was detected many times. V and J are TRBV7-3 and TRBJ2-3; TRBD2 agrees at 9 bases. Germline loops: CDR1 SGHTA, CDR2 FQGTGA. J lost 11 bases, V lost 4 bases, and 10 bases had no gene match. This CDR3 is built from 14 residues. The CDR3 nucleotides are TGTGCCAGCAGCTCCCATAGCGGGGGTTCGAAGCAGTATTTT. This sequence encodes CASSSHSGGSKQYF.

This clonotype has a count of ten or more. CDR3 in amino acids: CASSAPLSHGQFF. The CDR3 DNA reads as TGTGCCAGCAGCGCCCCCCTTTCTCATGGGCAGTTCTTC. The chain uses TRBV7-9 and TRBJ2-1; D unclear. The germline V and J ends were trimmed by 5 bases and 12 bases, with 17 bases remaining between them. In germline, CDR1 is SEHNR, CDR2 FQNEAQ (reference sequence). This CDR3 is built from 13 residues.

The gene calls are TRBV29-1 and TRBJ2-5, with 7 positions matching TRBD2. J lost 4 bases, V lost 8 bases, and 10 bases had no gene match. The CDR3 totals 13 residues. CDR1 SQVTM and CDR2 ANQGSEA come from the germline V gene. CDR3 DNA: TGCAGCTCCTGGGGAGGGCCCACAGAGACCCAGTACTTC. This translates into CSSWGGPTETQYF.

In this sample, this clonotype turned up many times. This sequence joins TRBV5-5 and TRBJ2-6; TRBD2 matches at 12 bases. This CDR3 contains 18 residues. V was clipped by 2 bases and J by 0 bases; unmatched bases: 3. Germline CDR1 and CDR2: SGHKS and YYEKEE (reference sequence). The CDR3: CASSLGLAGNSGANVLTF. The DNA for the CDR3 is TGTGCCAGCAGCTTAGGACTAGCGGGGAACTCTGGGGCCAACGTCCTGACTTTC.

This clonotype was detected many times. V gene TRBV27 combines with J gene TRBJ1-6; D gene unclear. CDR1 is MNHEY and CDR2 is SMNVEV in the germline V gene (reference sequence). V was trimmed by 2 bases and J by 8 bases, leaving 10 bases between them. This CDR3 contains 14 residues. As DNA, the CDR3 is TGTGCCAGCAGTTTAAGGAGAACTTATTCACCCCTCCACTTT. Its translation: CASSLRRTYSPLHF.

This clonotype was seen many times. The genes are TRBV27 and TRBJ1-2; tentatively, D is TRBD1 (6 bases). The CDR3 runs to 15 residues. V dropped 5 bases and J dropped 0 bases, with 13 bases sitting between them. The germline gives CDR1 MNHEY, CDR2 SMNVEV (reference sequence). The CDR3 loop reads CASSLQGDPNYGYTF. CDR3 nucleotide sequence: TGTGCCAGCAGTCTACAGGGAGATCCTAACTATGGCTACACCTTC.

The sample holds many counts of this clonotype. This sequence joins TRBV7-3 and TRBJ2-7; D unclear. Germline values: CDR1 SGHTA, CDR2 FQGTGA. This CDR3 spans 14 amino acids. V lost 5 bases and J lost 0, with 11 bases in between. CDR3 in amino acids: CASSPAGSSYEQYF. CDR3 DNA sequence: TGTGCCAGCAGCCCCGCCGGTAGCTCCTACGAGCAGTACTTC. Full variable domain (rest looked up from reference TRBV7-3 and TRBJ2-7): GAGVSQTPSNKVTEKGKYVELRCDPISGHTALYWYRQSLGQGPEFLIYFQGTGAADDSGLPNDRFFAVRPEGSVSTLKIQRTERGDSAVYLCASSPAGSSYEQYFGPGTRLTVT.

The chain carries TRBV30 and TRBJ2-3, with TRBD1 as a possible D gene (5 bases). V lost 0 bases, J lost 0 bases, and 7 bases lay in between. The CDR3 length is 14 residues. Germline V gene data show CDR1 as GTSNPN and CDR2 as SVGIG (reference sequence). Written as DNA, the CDR3 is TGTGCCTGGAGTGTTCCAGGGAGCACAGATACGCAGTATTTT. Translated, it gives CAWSVPGSTDTQYF.

This clonotype was observed a handful of times. This rearrangement joins TRBV10-3 to TRBJ2-2; TRBD2 agrees at 7 bases. This CDR3 has 16 amino acids. CDR1 and CDR2 from the germline V gene are ENHRY and SYGVKD. V dropped 10 bases and J dropped 4; count of bases not matched to a gene: 15. CDR3 protein: CATHPGGGPATGELFF. The CDR3 DNA follows: TGTGCCACCCATCCTGGGGGAGGGCCGGCCACCGGGGAGCTGTTTTTT.

V and J are TRBV10-2 and TRBJ1-1; tentatively, D is TRBD1 (6 bases). V gave up 4 bases and J gave up 4 bases, with 22 bases separating them. CDR3 size: 17 residues. Germline V gene lookup returns CDR1 WSHSY and CDR2 SAAADI. The CDR3 DNA reads TGCGCCAGCAGTGGAGGGTCCTCGGGACAAATTCGCACTGAAGCTTTCTTT. As protein: CASSGGSSGQIRTEAFF.

This clonotype was detected ten times or more. This chain uses TRBV12-5 with TRBJ2-1; tentative D call: TRBD2 (5 bases). V was trimmed by 1 base and J by 9 bases, leaving 7 bases between them. Per germline, CDR1 LGHNT and CDR2 FRNRAP. CDR3 size: 12 residues. The CDR3 bases are TGTGCTAGTGGTTTGGGCCGGGGTGAGCAGTTCTTC. Translated: CASGLGRGEQFF.

This clonotype was seen ten or more times. The chain has TRBV7-7 and TRBJ2-3; D gene uncertain. V was cut by 6 bases and J by 2 bases, with 12 bases left in between. The CDR3 is made up of 14 amino acids. The germline V gene has CDR1 SSHAT and CDR2 FNYEAQ (reference sequence). The DNA of the CDR3 is TGTGCCAGCAGTAAACGTGGACCCACAGATACGCAGTATTTT. Translated, it gives CASSKRGPTDTQYF.

This clonotype was seen at least ten times. The chain has TRBV18 and TRBJ1-1; D ambiguous. With 6 bases removed from V and 4 bases from J, the gap between germline ends came to 12 bases. The V gene's germline CDR1 is KGHSH and CDR2 LQKENI. The CDR3 is 13 residues long. CDR3 in amino acids: CASSQKEVTEAFF. DNA of the CDR3: TGTGCCAGCTCCCAAAAGGAGGTCACTGAAGCTTTCTTT.